This TCR beta chain was observed in a study of cytomegalovirus exposure and HLA in healthy donors. Looking at the study overall: An early data release held tens of millions of unique TCRs from HLA-typed donors. General study results and limits: Roughly even sequencing depth across donors was the assumption behind the presence/absence analyses.

The CDR3 covers 13 residues. CDR1 and CDR2 (germline): SEHNR, FQNEAQ (reference sequence). Trimming shortened V by 6 bases and J by 3 bases, and 11 bases separated the two germline ends. Comments on this clone: Its specificity is unknown.

With 60 Vbeta and 13 Jbeta primers, the PCR was carried out. Measured with immunoSEQ multiplex PCR; TCRdb has only the in-frame clones, and not every one. This table holds about 200,000 clones, 75% to 85% found once. These donors, healthy bone marrow donors, were studied. The sample taken for sequencing was PBMCs. V usage is TRBV7-9 and J usage is TRBJ1-1, with D possibly matching TRBD1 (6 bases). The receptor was isolated from a woman aged 45-65 years in good health and CMV-seronegative. CDR3 nucleotide sequence: TGTGCCAGCAGGAAACAGGGCTACACTGAAGCTTTCTTT. Translation gives CASRKQGYTEAFF.